This is a list of T cell receptor beta chains from one sample in a study of PD-1 blockade in classical Hodgkin lymphoma. Some clones are missing from TCRdb's copy, which holds only in-frame ones; the method was immunoSEQ multiplex PCR. The sample has around 9,200 clones, about four fifths seen once; the top ten hold 9% to 14%. The sequencing used CD4+ T cells from blood, collected at baseline. These receptors all come from a human donor with classical Hodgkin lymphoma. The CDR3 runs from the conserved cysteine through the conserved F or W. A D gene is named only where the DNA matches it firmly. Where a row states a size, it is once, few, many or the class of an expanded clone; other rows omit it.

>TRBV6-1|14|TRBD1|-|TRBJ2-2
TGTGCCAGCAGCCTAGCAGGGGGAACCGGGGAGCTGTTTTTT
CASSLAGGTGELFF
>TRBV4-1|17|-|-|TRBJ1-5
TGCGCCAGCAGCCAAGATGGGACTGATTATAGCAATCAGCCCCAGCATTTT
CASSQDGTDYSNQPQHF
>TRBV5-4|13|-|-|TRBJ2-3
TGTGCCAGCAGCTTGACTGGAACAGATACGCAGTATTTT
CASSLTGTDTQYF
>TRBV5-8|15|TRBD2|-|TRBJ2-4
TGTGCCAGCAGCTACCCTCGGGGGGGCTTAGACATTCAGTACTTC
CASSYPRGGLDIQYF
>TRBV7-8|18|TRBD1|-|TRBJ1-5
TGTGCCAGCAGCTTAGTTTCGGGACAGGGGGCTTTACAGCAGCCCCAGCATTTT
CASSLVSGQGALQQPQHF
>TRBV5-8|15|-|-|TRBJ2-1
TGTGCCAGCAGCAGTAGCGGAGGAGCCTACAATGAGCAGTTCTTC
CASSSSGGAYNEQFF
>TRBV7-2|14|-|-|TRBJ2-3
TGTGCCAGCAGCTTCACAGTGGGCACAGATACGCAGTATTTT
CASSFTVGTDTQYF
>TRBV10-3|12|-|few|TRBJ2-1
TGTGCCATCAGTGAGTTAGCAGGCCATAGTCTCTTC
CAISELAGHSLF
>TRBV7-9|17|TRBD2|few|TRBJ2-1
TGTGCCAGCAGCTTAGGAGGCGGGAGAGGGGCCTACAATGAGCAGTTCTTC
CASSLGGGRGAYNEQFF
>TRBV5-5|13|-|-|TRBJ2-5
TGTGCCAGCAGCTTGGGTGGGCAAGAGACCCAGTACTTC
CASSLGGQETQYF
>TRBV18|15|-|-|TRBJ2-5
TGTGCCAGCTCACCCGACGGGACTTCAGGAGAGACCCAGTACTTC
CASSPDGTSGETQYF
>TRBV18|14|-|-|TRBJ1-5
TGTGCCAGCTCACCGGTACAGGGCAATCAGCCCCAGCATTTT
CASSPVQGNQPQHF
>TRBV12-5|15|TRBD2|-|TRBJ2-3
TGTGCTAGTGCTGCGGGACTAGTCAGCCCAGATACGCAGTATTTT
CASAAGLVSPDTQYF
>TRBV27|15|TRBD1|once|TRBJ1-1
TGTGCCAGCAGTTTACGGACAGGGGGGAATACTGAAGCTTTCTTT
CASSLRTGGNTEAFF
>TRBV6-1|14|TRBD2|-|TRBJ2-7
TGTGCCAGCAGATCTAGCGGGAGGGTATACGAGCAGTACTTC
CASRSSGRVYEQYF
>TRBV9|14|-|-|TRBJ2-1
TGTGCCAGCAGCGTAGGCCCAGGGAGGCATGAGCAGTTCTTC
CASSVGPGRHEQFF